This T cell receptor (beta chain) was sequenced for a study of T cell responses to AZD1222 COVID-19 vaccine. CDR3 size: 14 residues. V lost 4 bases, J lost 7 bases, and 5 bases stayed unmatched. The germline gives CDR1 SGHRS, CDR2 YFSETQ. Using immunoSEQ multiplex PCR, the repertoire was profiled, and TCRdb retains in-frame clones only, with some absent. The repertoire holds 150,000 to 200,000 clones, with 85% to 95% as singletons. Sequenced here: peripheral blood, sampled 28 days after the second AZD1222 dose. The sequence came from an adult who received the AZD1222 COVID-19 vaccine. The V call is TRBV5-1, the J call TRBJ2-2; 9 bases are shared with TRBD1. The CDR3 region is CASSRGQGGGELFF. Written as DNA, the CDR3 is TGCGCCAGCAGCAGGGGACAGGGAGGCGGGGAGCTGTTTTTT. Looking up the rest from reference TRBV5-1 and TRBJ2-2 gives the full variable domain: KAGVTQTPRYLIKTRGQQVTLSCSPISGHRSVSWYQQTPGQGLQFLFEYFSETQRNKGNFPGRFSGRQFSNSRSEMNVSTLELGDSALYLCASSRGQGGGELFFGEGSRLTVL.